This T cell receptor (beta chain) was sequenced in a study of blood T cell repertoires in COVID-19 (dated by TCRdb to the early 2020s). Turning to the overall study: Samples from collaborators originated in the United States, Italy and Spain and spanned both the acute and convalescent phases of COVID-19. The prospective study material was composed of cDNA or gDNA derived from T cells, B-cell-depleted T cells, or PBMCs. Subjects who had been exposed to COVID-19, were actively infected with it, or had recovered from it provided the deeply sampled blood TCRbeta repertoires that made up the dataset. The repertoires were released in a freely available public database intended as a resource for research on the immune response to SARS-CoV-2. The samples were drawn from the first 160 participants of the ongoing ImmuneRACE study and from 950 to 1,500 subjects provided by 6 global collaborators. The sample metadata nearly always contained a de-identified subject ID, COVID-19 status, age in years and sex. Where available, HLA class I and class II types were taken from metadata supplied by the sample provider and were not determined by assay-based typing. The paper as a whole reports these results and caveats: The amount of clinical and demographic metadata varied by source and participant and was provided uncurated.

The CDR3 measures 15 amino acids from cysteine to phenylalanine. The only DNA kept is the CDR3, 45 bases in frame from the first base. V ends up 7 bases short and J 4 bases short, with an unmatched junction base count of 12. CDR1 and CDR2 (LNHDA, SQIVND) derive from the germline V gene (reference sequence). Notes on this clone: Its antigen has not been determined. Base-call qualities are not available, and no considerably larger clone is one nucleotide away.

The immunoSEQ Assay, a bias-controlled multiplex PCR, was used to amplify TCRbeta CDR3 regions from genomic DNA. Regarding the original processing steps: The number of nucleated cells in each sample was estimated by amplification of reference gene primers within the assay. To quantify the absolute abundance of each unique TCRbeta CDR3 rearrangement, sequence reads were collapsed and filtered. For each sample, productive Simpson clonality was calculated as the square root of Simpson's diversity index over productive rearrangements. The immuneACCESS repertoire file appears here via TCRdb, limited to in-frame rearrangements. These files lack a portion of the clones; in checked studies, under half of the deficit traces to unresolved V genes, and the cause of the others is not known. V, J and clone size derive from that table, while D and trimming were established from the DNA sequence. Within this sample are 400,000 to 550,000 clones, with approximately 90% of them counted one time only. The biggest ten clones account for under 2.5% of the sample.

Participants in the prospective study were enrolled through a virtual design, were aged roughly 18 to 100 years, and lived in 24 United States geographic areas. In the prospective study, participants were assigned to cohorts based on the clinical history participants reported in a screening survey and a study questionnaire. In the prospective study, mobile phlebotomists collected whole blood, serum and a nasopharyngeal or oropharyngeal swab from each participant. Over an approximately two-month period, participants in the prospective study had the option of providing additional blood draws and questionnaires. Blood samples from the prospective study were shipped frozen or at room temperature prior to DNA extraction.

This clonotype was sampled from a woman aged 18-29 years with acute COVID-19. The sequencing sample was made of PBMCs or T cells enriched from blood (not recorded which). The sequence links TRBV19 to TRBJ1-2; 7 bases in the junction line up with TRBD1. The CDR3 region has the sequence CASNPATGVSYGYTF. The nucleotide sequence reads as follows: TGTGCCAGTAACCCCGCAACAGGGGTTAGCTATGGCTACACCTTC.